The 13 T cell receptor beta chains in this list originate from one sample, sequenced in a study of T cell changes during pregnancy in multiple sclerosis. The table came from immunoSEQ multiplex PCR; TCRdb's copy has only in-frame clones and leaves some out. The sample lists 66,000 or so clones, 75% to 90% occurring once. The source material was peripheral blood, sampled in the first trimester of pregnancy. The origin of the receptors is a female donor in good health, enrolled as a control in a pregnancy study.

The chain recombines TRBV11-1 with TRBJ2-7; tentatively, D is TRBD2 (5 bases). This CDR3 region has 15 residues. Germline CDR1 reads SGHAT; CDR2 reads FQDESV (reference sequence). Trimming took 3 bases from V and 5 from J, leaving 17 bases between them. CDR3 nucleotide sequence: TGTGCCAGCAGCTTTGGGTCCTTAATCGGGGACGAGCAGTACTTC. Its translation is CASSFGSLIGDEQYF.

The chain recombines TRBV30 with TRBJ2-1, with a possible D match to TRBD1 (6 bases). V was clipped by 2 bases and J by 5 bases, with 19 bases between them. CDR3 size: 16 residues. Germline values: CDR1 GTSNPN, CDR2 SVGIG (reference sequence). The CDR3 here is CAWSPGTPRRNNEQFF. CDR3 coding DNA: TGTGCCTGGAGTCCTGGGACACCTAGAAGGAACAATGAGCAGTTCTTC.

The V and J genes are TRBV7-2 and TRBJ1-2; D uncertain. The V gene lost 1 base and the J gene lost 4 bases, with 10 bases spanning the gap. Germline V gene data show CDR1 as SGHTA and CDR2 as FQGNSA. There are 14 residues in the CDR3. The CDR3 loop reads CASSLGGEGYGYTF. The CDR3 DNA reads TGTGCCAGCAGCTTAGGGGGAGAGGGCTATGGCTACACCTTC.

CDR3 loop: CASSTGGTSDTGELFF. The CDR3 coding sequence is TGTGCCAGCAGCACGGGCGGGACTAGCGACACCGGGGAGCTGTTTTTT. The chain links TRBV21-1 to TRBJ2-2; the table's D call, TRBD2, was not checked against the DNA. TRBV21-1 is a pseudogene locus. CDR3 size: 16 residues.

The V and J genes are TRBV4-1 and TRBJ1-2; 11 bases match TRBD1. The J segment lost 6 bases and the V segment lost 4 bases, leaving 19 bases of the junction unmatched. CDR1 MGHRA and CDR2 YSYEKL come from the germline V gene. The length of the CDR3 is 19 residues. CDR3 protein: CASSPVRSGTGGYQHGYTF. CDR3 in DNA: TGCGCCAGCAGCCCGGTTAGATCGGGGACAGGGGGTTATCAGCATGGCTACACCTTC.

V gene TRBV5-6 combines with J gene TRBJ1-1; D is uncertain. In germline, CDR1 is SGHDT, CDR2 YYEEEE. The CDR3 is 14 residues long. Trimming removed 2 bases from V and 0 bases from J, with 8 bases in between. The CDR3 bases are TGTGCCAGCAGCTTTCAGATTATGAACACTGAAGCTTTCTTT. Protein sequence: CASSFQIMNTEAFF.

V gene TRBV10-3 combines with J gene TRBJ2-7; 7 bases line up with TRBD1. CDR1 ENHRY and CDR2 SYGVKD come from the germline V gene. V lost 9 bases, J lost 5 bases, and 10 bases stayed unmatched. The CDR3 contains 13 residues. CDR3 bases: TGTGCCATTGATTCAGGGGGACAGAACGAGCAGTACTTC. Translation: CAIDSGGQNEQYF.

Comments on this clone: A junction boundary mismatches the germline segment, possibly from a read error. The chain uses TRBV30 and TRBJ2-3; D possibly corresponds to TRBD1 (6 bases). Germline CDR1 is GTSNPN and CDR2 is SVGIG (reference sequence). CDR3 length equals 15 residues. The CDR3 DNA follows: TGTGCCTGGGGGGGACATAGGGGGAATACAGACACGCAGTATTTT. This encodes CAWGGHRGNTDTQYF.

The gene calls are TRBV5-6 and TRBJ2-7, with TRBD2 matching over 10 bases. The length of the CDR3 is 14 residues. Germline values: CDR1 SGHDT, CDR2 YYEEEE. V lost 3 bases to trimming and J lost 4 bases; unmatched junction nucleotides: 4. The CDR3 region has the DNA TGTGCCAGCAGCTCACTAGCGGGGTTGTACGAGCAGTACTTC. Its protein is CASSSLAGLYEQYF. The variable domain in full, completed from reference TRBV5-6 and TRBJ2-7, reads DAGVTQSPTHLIKTRGQQVTLRCSPKSGHDTVSWYQQALGQGPQFIFQYYEEEERQRGNFPDRFSGHQFPNYSSELNVNALLLGDSALYLCASSSLAGLYEQYFGPGTRLTVT.

The CDR3: CAWSDDTYNEQFF. The CDR3 region has the DNA TGTGCCTGGAGTGATGACACCTACAATGAGCAGTTCTTC. This chain connects TRBV30 to TRBJ2-1; D gene uncertain. Germline-derived CDR1 and CDR2 are GTSNPN and SVGIG (reference sequence). The V end was cut by 1 base, the J end by 2 bases, with 6 bases between. This CDR3 has 13 residues.

The V and J genes are TRBV7-2 and TRBJ2-1; TRBD2 agrees at 14 bases. The germline V gene encodes CDR1 SGHTA and CDR2 FQGNSA. The V and J ends lost 5 bases and 3 bases, in that order; junction bases with no gene match: 6. CDR3 length: 17 residues. CDR3 coding DNA: TGTGCCAGCAGCCGGTCGGGACTAGCGGGGGTCTACAATGAGCAGTTCTTC. This translates into CASSRSGLAGVYNEQFF.

This clone was observed a single time. The chain recombines TRBV9 with TRBJ2-2; 10 bases are shared with TRBD2. Germline assignment: CDR1 SGDLS and CDR2 YYNGEE. The CDR3 is 16 residues long. V shed 3 bases and J 4 bases; nucleotides not matched to a gene: 6. DNA for the CDR3: TGTGCCAGCAGCGGGTTGGGACTAGCGACCACCGGGGAGCTGTTTTTT. Its translation is CASSGLGLATTGELFF. Combining the CDR3 with reference TRBV9 and TRBJ2-2 gives the whole variable domain DSGVTQTPKHLITATGQRVTLRCSPRSGDLSVYWYQQSLDQGLQFLIQYYNGEERAKGNILERFSAQQFPDLHSELNLSSLELGDSALYFCASSGLGLATTGELFFGEGSRLTVL.

The chain employs TRBV5-1 and TRBJ2-5, with 9 bases that match TRBD2. The J segment lost 4 bases and the V segment lost 4 bases, leaving 17 bases of the junction unmatched. The CDR3 spans 18 residues. Germline lookup yields CDR1 SGHRS and CDR2 YFSETQ. The CDR3 loop is CASSPERSSGAFRETQYF. For the CDR3, the DNA is TGCGCCAGCAGCCCGGAGAGGTCTAGCGGGGCGTTTAGAGAGACCCAGTACTTC.